This TCR beta chain was documented in a study of a mutant IDH1 vaccine in newly diagnosed glioma. Overall study: Eight vaccinations went to patients in weeks 1, 3, 5, 7, 11, 15, 19, 23. Investigators started vaccination 4-6 weeks after radiotherapy alone, or with temozolomide cycles.

V was shortened by 1 base and J by 5 bases, with 11 bases between the two germline ends. The length of the CDR3 is 13 residues. Per germline, CDR1 GTSNPN and CDR2 SVGIG (reference sequence). This clone is categorized as medium-sized (0.01 to 0.1%). Its antigen is still unknown. Whole-study findings and limits: Top peripheral T cell clonotype shifts appeared unrelated to pseudoprogression.

Assay: immunoSEQ multiplex PCR; the TCRdb copy retains only in-frame clones and omits some. The table has around 52,000 clones, over 75% seen once; the top ten hold around 1.8%. Time point defined: week 5, during vaccination. A 20-mer mutant IDH1 peptide at 300 ug was injected subcutaneously with topical imiquimod. The V gene is TRBV30, the J gene TRBJ1-1; D is undetermined. The clonotype was recovered from a woman between 40 and 50 years old with glioma. The sample here was PBMCs, taken from a glioma patient whose treatment included an IDH1 peptide vaccine. DNA for the CDR3: TGTGCCTGGAGTGGGGAACGGAGGACTGAAGCTTTCTTT. It is translated as CAWSGERRTEAFF.